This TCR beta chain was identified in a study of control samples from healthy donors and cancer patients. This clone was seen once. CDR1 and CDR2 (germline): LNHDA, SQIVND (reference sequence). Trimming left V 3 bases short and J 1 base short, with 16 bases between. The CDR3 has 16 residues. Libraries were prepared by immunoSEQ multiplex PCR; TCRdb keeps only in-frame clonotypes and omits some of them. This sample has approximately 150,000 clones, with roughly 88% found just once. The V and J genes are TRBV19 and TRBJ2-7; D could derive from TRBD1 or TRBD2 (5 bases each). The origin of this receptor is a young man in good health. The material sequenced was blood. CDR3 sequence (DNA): TGTGCCAGTAGTATTATGAGAGGGGACGGGTCCTACGAGCAGTACTTC. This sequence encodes CASSIMRGDGSYEQYF.